The 9 T cell receptor beta chains below all came from one sample that was sequenced in a study of T cells in Graves' hyperthyroidism and ophthalmopathy. Researchers took RNA transcripts and amplified the TCR beta CDR3 regions from them. Carried out on the TCR CDR3, a first-round RT-PCR used the HTBI primer set. MiXCR, applied by TCRdb to the multiplex PCR reads, yields one record per CDR3 protein. The data show around 340,000 distinct CDR3 sequences, approximately 18% seen once. Input material: blood. The receptors come from a woman between 35 and 50 years old with Graves' ophthalmopathy.

This clonotype was seen ten or more times. The chain couples TRBV7-2 to TRBJ2-7; weak D call: TRBD1 (5 bases). Per the germline V gene, CDR1 is SGHTA and CDR2 is FQGNSA. The V and J ends lost 0 bases and 7 bases respectively, with 19 bases between them. This CDR3 is built from 16 residues. CDR3 residues: CASSLAGGAGSREQYF. CDR3 DNA sequence: TGTGCCAGCAGCTTAGCGGGCGGCGCAGGGTCTAGGGAGCAGTACTTC.

In regard to this clonotype: This could be a read error, since a much larger clone is one nucleotide away. This CDR3 is CASSHDSRRHQPQHF. The DNA of the CDR3 is TGTGCCAGCAGCCATGACAGCAGGAGGCATCAGCCCCAGCATTTT. This sequence joins TRBV28 and TRBJ1-5; possibly TRBD1 for D (5 bases). The length of the CDR3 is 15 residues. Germline lookup yields CDR1 MDHEN and CDR2 SYDVKM. Trimming took off 6 bases at V and 5 bases at J, with 17 bases between the two ends.

This clonotype has ten or more counts. The rearrangement uses TRBV3-1 and TRBJ2-5; no clear D gene. CDR3 length: 12 residues. Germline CDR1 reads LGHDT; CDR2 reads YNNKEL (reference sequence). V was shortened by 0 bases and J by 7 bases, with 6 bases between the two germline ends. The CDR3 DNA is TGTGCCAGCAGCCAAGATCACGTGACCCAGTACTTC. Protein product: CASSQDHVTQYF.

Ten or more counts support this clonotype. This may be a read error: a much more frequent sequence differs by one nucleotide. This rearrangement joins TRBV6-1 to TRBJ2-2; 8 bases align to TRBD2. V gave up 4 bases and J gave up 6 bases; unmatched junction bases: 7. CDR1 is MNHNS and CDR2 is SASEGT in the germline V gene. This CDR3 comprises 15 residues. CDR3 bases: TGTGCCAGCAGTGGACCAGCGGGAGTCCCCGGGGAGCTGTTTTTT. Translation: CASSGPAGVPGELFF.

The chain has TRBV19 and TRBJ1-1; D call uncertain. CDR3 length equals 12 residues. Looked up from germline, CDR1 is LNHDA and CDR2 is SQIVND (reference sequence). Trimming pared 8 bases from V and 7 bases from J, leaving 14 bases between. The CDR3 coding sequence is TGTGCCAGTTCCACTCCTTTAGGTGAAGCTTTCTTT. Protein product: CASSTPLGEAFF.

This clonotype came up many times. The chain joins TRBV12-3 or TRBV12-4 to TRBJ1-2; 8 positions agree with TRBD1. CDR3 size: 12 residues. Trimming cost V 7 bases and J 7 bases; bases outside gene matches: 5. The CDR3 sequence: CASTRTGTGYTF. The CDR3 coding sequence is TGTGCCAGCACCCGGACAGGGACTGGCTACACCTTC.

V and J are TRBV7-6 and TRBJ2-5; tentative D call: TRBD1 (5 bases). Germline lookup yields CDR1 SGHVS and CDR2 FNYEAQ. The CDR3 has 13 residues. V was shortened by 5 bases and J by 2 bases, with 9 bases between the two germline ends. The CDR3 bases are TGTGCCAGCAGCGGGGCCCTTCAAGAGACCCAGTACTTC. It codes for CASSGALQETQYF. The whole variable domain, filled in from reference TRBV7-6 and TRBJ2-5, reads GAGVSQSPRYKVTKRGQDVALRCDPISGHVSLYWYRQALGQGPEFLTYFNYEAQQDKSGLPNDRFSAERPEGSISTLTIQRTEQRDSAMYRCASSGALQETQYFGPGTRLLVL.

This clonotype has at least ten counts. This rearrangement joins TRBV6-1 to TRBJ2-2, with D unclear. Looked up from germline, CDR1 is MNHNS and CDR2 is SASEGT. The V and J ends lost 4 bases and 0 bases respectively, with 9 bases between them. The length of the CDR3 is 15 residues. The CDR3 loop reads CASSAPGANTGELFF. The CDR3 DNA reads as TGTGCCAGCAGTGCACCGGGCGCGAACACCGGGGAGCTGTTTTTT.

As regards this clonotype: No conserved phenylalanine or tryptophan ends this CDR3, so it is likely a read error. The chain joins TRBV15 to TRBJ1-6; 7 bases agree with TRBD1. The CDR3 runs to 18 residues. Trimming cost V 1 base and J 5 bases; bases outside gene matches: 11. The germline V gene encodes CDR1 LNHNV and CDR2 YYDKDF (reference sequence). The CDR3 DNA reads TGTGCCACCAGCAGAGGACCGACTCACGGGACAGATAATTCACCCCTCCACTCT. It yields the protein CATSRGPTHGTDNSPLHS.